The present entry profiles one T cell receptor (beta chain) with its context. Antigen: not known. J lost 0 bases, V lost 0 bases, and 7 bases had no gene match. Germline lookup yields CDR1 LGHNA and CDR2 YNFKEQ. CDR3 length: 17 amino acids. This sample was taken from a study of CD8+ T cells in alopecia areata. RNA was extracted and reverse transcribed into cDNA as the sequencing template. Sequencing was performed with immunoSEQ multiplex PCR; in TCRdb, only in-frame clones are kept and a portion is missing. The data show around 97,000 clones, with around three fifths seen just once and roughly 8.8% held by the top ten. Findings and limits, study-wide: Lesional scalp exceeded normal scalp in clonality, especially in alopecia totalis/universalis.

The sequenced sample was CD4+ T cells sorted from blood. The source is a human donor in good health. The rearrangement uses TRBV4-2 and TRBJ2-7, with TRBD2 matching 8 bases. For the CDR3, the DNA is TGTGCCAGCAGCCAAGATGCCCAGCGGGGGAGCTCCTACGAGCAGTACTTC. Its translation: CASSQDAQRGSSYEQYF.